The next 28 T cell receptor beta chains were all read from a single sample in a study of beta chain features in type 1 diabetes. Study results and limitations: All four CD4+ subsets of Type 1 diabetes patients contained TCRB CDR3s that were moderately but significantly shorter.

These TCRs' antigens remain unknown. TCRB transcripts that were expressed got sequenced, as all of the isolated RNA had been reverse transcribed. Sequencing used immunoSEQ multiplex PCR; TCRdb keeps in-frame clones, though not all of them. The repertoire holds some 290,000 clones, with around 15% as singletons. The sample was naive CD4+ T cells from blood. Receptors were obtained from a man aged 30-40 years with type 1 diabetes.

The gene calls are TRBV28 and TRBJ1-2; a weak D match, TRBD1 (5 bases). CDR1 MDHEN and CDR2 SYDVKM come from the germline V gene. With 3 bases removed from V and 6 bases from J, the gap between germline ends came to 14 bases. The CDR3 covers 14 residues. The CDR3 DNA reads TGTGCCAGCAGTTTGGCAGGGAGGAACCATGGCTACACCTTC. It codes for CASSLAGRNHGYTF.

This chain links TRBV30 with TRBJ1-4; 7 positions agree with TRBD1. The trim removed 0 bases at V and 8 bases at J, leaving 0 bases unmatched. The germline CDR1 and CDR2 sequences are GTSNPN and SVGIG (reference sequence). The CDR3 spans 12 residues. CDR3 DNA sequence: TGTGCCTGGAGTGTACAGGGGGAAAAACTGTTTTTT. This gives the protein CAWSVQGEKLFF.

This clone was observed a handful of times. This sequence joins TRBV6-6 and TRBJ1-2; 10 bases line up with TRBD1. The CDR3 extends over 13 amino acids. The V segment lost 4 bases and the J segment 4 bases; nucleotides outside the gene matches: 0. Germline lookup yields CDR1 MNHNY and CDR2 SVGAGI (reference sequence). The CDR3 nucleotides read TGTGCCAGCAGTTGGGACAGGGGCTATGGCTACACCTTC. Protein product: CASSWDRGYGYTF.

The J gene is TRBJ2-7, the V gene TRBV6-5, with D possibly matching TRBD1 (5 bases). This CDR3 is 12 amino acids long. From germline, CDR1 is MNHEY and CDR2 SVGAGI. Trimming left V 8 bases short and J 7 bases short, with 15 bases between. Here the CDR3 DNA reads TGTGCCAGCGCGGACACGAAGGGAGAGCAGTACTTC. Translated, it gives CASADTKGEQYF.

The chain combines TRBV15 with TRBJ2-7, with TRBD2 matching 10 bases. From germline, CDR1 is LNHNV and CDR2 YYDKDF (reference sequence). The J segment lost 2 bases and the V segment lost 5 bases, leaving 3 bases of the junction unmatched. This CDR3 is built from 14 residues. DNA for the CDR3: TGTGCCACCAGCCCACTAGCGGGAACCTACGAGCAGTACTTC. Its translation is CATSPLAGTYEQYF.

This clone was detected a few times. This CDR3 reads CASERGHNEQFF. Here the CDR3 DNA reads TGTGCCAGCGAGCGGGGGCACAATGAGCAGTTCTTC. This chain links TRBV7-9 with TRBJ2-1, with 8 positions matching TRBD2. Unmatched junction bases numbered 2, after V lost 8 bases and J lost 5 bases. Germline values: CDR1 SEHNR, CDR2 FQNEAQ (reference sequence). The CDR3 sequence is 12 residues long.

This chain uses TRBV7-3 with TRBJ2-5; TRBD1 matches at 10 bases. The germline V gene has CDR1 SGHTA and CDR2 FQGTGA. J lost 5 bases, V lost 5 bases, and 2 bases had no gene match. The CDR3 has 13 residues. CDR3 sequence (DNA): TGTGCCAGCAGCGGGACAGGGGATGAGACCCAGTACTTC. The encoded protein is CASSGTGDETQYF.

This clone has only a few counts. This CDR3 is CASRGDSSAEQFF. CDR3 DNA sequence: TGTGCCAGCAGAGGGGACAGTTCGGCTGAGCAGTTCTTC. This chain links TRBV2 with TRBJ2-1, with 7 nucleotides matching TRBD1. J gave up 9 bases and V 6 bases, and 8 bases lay outside the gene matches. Germline loops: CDR1 SNHLY, CDR2 FYNNEI. CDR3 length equals 13 residues.

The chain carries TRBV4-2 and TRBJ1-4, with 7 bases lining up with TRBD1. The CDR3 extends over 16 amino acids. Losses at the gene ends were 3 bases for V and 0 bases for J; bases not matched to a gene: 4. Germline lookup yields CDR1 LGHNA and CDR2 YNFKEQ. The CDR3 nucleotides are TGTGCCAGCAGCCACGCCCAGGGGGCAACTAATGAAAAACTGTTTTTT. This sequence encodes CASSHAQGATNEKLFF.

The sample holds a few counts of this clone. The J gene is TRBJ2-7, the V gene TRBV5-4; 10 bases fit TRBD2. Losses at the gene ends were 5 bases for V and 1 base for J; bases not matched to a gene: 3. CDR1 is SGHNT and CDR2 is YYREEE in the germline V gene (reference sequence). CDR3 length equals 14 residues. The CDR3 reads CASRRAGGSYEQYF. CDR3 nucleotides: TGTGCCAGCAGGCGAGCGGGAGGGTCCTACGAGCAGTACTTC. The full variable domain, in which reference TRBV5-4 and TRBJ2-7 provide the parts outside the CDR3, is ETGVTQSPTHLIKTRGQQVTLRCSSQSGHNTVSWYQQALGQGPQFIFQYYREEENGRGNFPPRFSGLQFPNYSSELNVNALELDDSALYLCASRRAGGSYEQYFGPGTRLTVT.

The chain's CDR3 is CASSLIDSGGEQYF. DNA of the CDR3: TGTGCCAGCAGCTTAATTGATAGCGGCGGGGAGCAGTACTTC. This rearrangement joins TRBV13 to TRBJ2-7, with D possibly matching TRBD2 (6 bases). This CDR3 comprises 14 residues. The germline V gene has CDR1 PRHDT and CDR2 FYEKMQ (reference sequence). V lost 2 bases and J lost 7, with 15 bases in between.

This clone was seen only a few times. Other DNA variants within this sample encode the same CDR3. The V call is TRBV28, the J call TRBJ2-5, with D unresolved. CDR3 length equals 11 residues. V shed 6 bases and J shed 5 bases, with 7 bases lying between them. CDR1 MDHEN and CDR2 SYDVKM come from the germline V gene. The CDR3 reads CASSPRETQYF. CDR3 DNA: TGTGCCAGCAGCCCGCGGGAGACCCAGTACTTC. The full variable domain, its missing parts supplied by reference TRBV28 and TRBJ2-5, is DVKVTQSSRYLVKRTGEKVFLECVQDMDHENMFWYRQDPGLGLRLIYFSYDVKMKEKGDIPEGYSVSREKKERFSLILESASTNQTSMYLCASSPRETQYFGPGTRLLVL.

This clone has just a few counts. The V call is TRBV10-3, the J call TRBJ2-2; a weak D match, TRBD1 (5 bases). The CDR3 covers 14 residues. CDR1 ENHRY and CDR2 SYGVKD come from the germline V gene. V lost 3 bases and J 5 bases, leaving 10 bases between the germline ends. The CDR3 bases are TGTGCCATCAGTGACAGGGAAGCTACCGGGGAGCTGTTTTTT. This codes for CAISDREATGELFF.

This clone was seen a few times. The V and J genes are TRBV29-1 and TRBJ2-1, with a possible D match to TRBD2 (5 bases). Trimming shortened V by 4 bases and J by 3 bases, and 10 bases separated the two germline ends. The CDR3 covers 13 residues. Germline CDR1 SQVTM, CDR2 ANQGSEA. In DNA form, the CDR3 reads TGCAGCGTTGCGAGGGAGTACTACAATGAGCAGTTCTTC. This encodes CSVAREYYNEQFF.

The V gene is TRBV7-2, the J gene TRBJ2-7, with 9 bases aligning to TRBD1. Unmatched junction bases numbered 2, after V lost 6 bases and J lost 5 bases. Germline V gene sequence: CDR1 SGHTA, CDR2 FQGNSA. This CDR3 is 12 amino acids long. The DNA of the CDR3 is TGTGCCAGCAGGGACAGGGGAGACGAGCAGTACTTC. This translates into CASRDRGDEQYF.

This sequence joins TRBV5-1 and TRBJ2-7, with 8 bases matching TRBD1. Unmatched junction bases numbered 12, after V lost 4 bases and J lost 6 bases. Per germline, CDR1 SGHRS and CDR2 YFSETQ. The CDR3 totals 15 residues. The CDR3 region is CASSEGAGGRSEQYF. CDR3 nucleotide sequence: TGCGCCAGCAGCGAAGGGGCAGGGGGCCGAAGCGAGCAGTACTTC.

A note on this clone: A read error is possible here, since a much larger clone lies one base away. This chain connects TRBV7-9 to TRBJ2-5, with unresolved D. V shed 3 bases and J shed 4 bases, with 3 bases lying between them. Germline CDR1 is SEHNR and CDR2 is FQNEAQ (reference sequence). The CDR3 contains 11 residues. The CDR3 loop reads CASSFGETQYF. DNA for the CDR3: TGTGCCAGCAGCTTCGGAGAGACCCAGTACTTC. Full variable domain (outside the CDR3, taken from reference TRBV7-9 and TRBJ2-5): DTGVSQNPRHKITKRGQNVTFRCDPISEHNRLYWYRQTLGQGPEFLTYFQNEAQLEKSRLLSDRFSAERPKGSFSTLEIQRTEQGDSAMYLCASSFGETQYFGPGTRLLVL.

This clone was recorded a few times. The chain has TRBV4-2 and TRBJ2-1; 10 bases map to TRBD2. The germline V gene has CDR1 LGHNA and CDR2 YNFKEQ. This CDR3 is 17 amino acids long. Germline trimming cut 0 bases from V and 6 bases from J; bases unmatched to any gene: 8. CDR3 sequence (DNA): TGTGCCAGCAGCCAAGAGGGACTAGCGTACCCGGGCAATGAGCAGTTCTTC. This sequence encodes CASSQEGLAYPGNEQFF.

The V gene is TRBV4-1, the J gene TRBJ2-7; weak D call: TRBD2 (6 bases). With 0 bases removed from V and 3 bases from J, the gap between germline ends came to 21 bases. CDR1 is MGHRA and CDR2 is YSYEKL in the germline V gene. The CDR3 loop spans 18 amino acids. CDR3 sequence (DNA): TGCGCCAGCAGCCAAGATAACGTGGGCGGGGTGGAGGGCTACGAGCAGTACTTC. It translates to CASSQDNVGGVEGYEQYF.

The CDR3 loop reads CAWSPYYNEQFF. The CDR3 DNA reads as TGTGCCTGGAGCCCTTATTACAATGAGCAGTTCTTC. This chain links TRBV30 with TRBJ2-1; D gene uncertain. The CDR3 totals 12 residues. V was trimmed by 3 bases and J by 4 bases, leaving 7 bases between them. Germline values: CDR1 GTSNPN, CDR2 SVGIG (reference sequence).

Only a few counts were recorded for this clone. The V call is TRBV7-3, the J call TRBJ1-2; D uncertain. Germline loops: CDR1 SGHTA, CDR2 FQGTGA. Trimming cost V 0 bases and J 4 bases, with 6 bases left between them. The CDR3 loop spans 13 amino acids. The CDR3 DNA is TGTGCCAGCAGCTTAACGGCGGGCTATGGCTACACCTTC. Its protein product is CASSLTAGYGYTF. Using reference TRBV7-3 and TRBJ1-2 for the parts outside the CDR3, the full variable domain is GAGVSQTPSNKVTEKGKYVELRCDPISGHTALYWYRQSLGQGPEFLIYFQGTGAADDSGLPNDRFFAVRPEGSVSTLKIQRTERGDSAVYLCASSLTAGYGYTFGSGTRLTVV.

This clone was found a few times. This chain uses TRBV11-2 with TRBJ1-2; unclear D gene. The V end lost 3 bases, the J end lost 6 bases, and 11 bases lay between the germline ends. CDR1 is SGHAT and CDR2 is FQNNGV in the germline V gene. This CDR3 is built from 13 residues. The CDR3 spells CASSFSGFDGYTF. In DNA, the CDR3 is TGTGCCAGCAGCTTCTCGGGTTTCGATGGCTACACCTTC.

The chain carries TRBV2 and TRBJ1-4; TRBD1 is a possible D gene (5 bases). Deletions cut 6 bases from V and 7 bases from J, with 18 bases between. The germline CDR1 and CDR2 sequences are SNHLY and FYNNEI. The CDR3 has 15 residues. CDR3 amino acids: CASRGTRQRGEKLFF. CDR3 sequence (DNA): TGTGCCAGCAGAGGGACTCGCCAAAGGGGTGAAAAACTGTTTTTT. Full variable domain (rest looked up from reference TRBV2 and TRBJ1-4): EPEVTQTPSHQVTQMGQEVILRCVPISNHLYFYWYRQILGQKVEFLVSFYNNEISEKSEIFDDQFSVERPDGSNFTLKIRSTKLEDSAMYFCASRGTRQRGEKLFFGSGTQLSVL.

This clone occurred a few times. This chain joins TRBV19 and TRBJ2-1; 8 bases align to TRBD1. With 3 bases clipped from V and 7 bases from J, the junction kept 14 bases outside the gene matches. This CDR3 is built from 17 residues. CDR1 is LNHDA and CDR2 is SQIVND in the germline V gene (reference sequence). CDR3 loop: CASSIRSLGTGRNEQFF. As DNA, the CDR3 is TGTGCCAGTAGTATCCGCTCGCTCGGGACAGGCCGGAATGAGCAGTTCTTC.

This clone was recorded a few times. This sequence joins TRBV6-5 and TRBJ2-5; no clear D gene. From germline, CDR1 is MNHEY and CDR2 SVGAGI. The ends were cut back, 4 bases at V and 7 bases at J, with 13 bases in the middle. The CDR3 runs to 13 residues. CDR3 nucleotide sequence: TGTGCCAGCAGTTTACTCTCGCCCGGGACCCAGTACTTC. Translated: CASSLLSPGTQYF.

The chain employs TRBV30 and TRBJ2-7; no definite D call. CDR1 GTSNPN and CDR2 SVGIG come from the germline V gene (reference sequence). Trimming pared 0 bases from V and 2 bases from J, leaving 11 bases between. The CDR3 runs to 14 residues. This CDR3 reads CAWSVLVSAYEQYF. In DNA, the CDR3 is TGTGCCTGGAGTGTACTCGTCAGCGCCTACGAGCAGTACTTC.

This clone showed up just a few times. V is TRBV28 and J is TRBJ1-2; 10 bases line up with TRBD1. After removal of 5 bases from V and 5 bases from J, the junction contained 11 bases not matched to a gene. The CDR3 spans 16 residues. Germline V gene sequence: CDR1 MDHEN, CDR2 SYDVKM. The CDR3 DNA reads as TGTGCCAGCAGTACGACAGGGGGCCTTTCGGAGTATGGCTACACCTTC. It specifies CASSTTGGLSEYGYTF.

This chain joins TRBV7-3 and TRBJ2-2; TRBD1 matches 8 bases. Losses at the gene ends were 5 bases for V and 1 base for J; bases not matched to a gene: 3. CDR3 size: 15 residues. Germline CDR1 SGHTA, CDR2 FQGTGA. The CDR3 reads CASSPRGLNTGELFF. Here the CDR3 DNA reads TGTGCCAGCAGCCCCAGGGGGCTGAACACCGGGGAGCTGTTTTTT.